This T cell receptor (beta chain) was sequenced for a study of CD8+ T cells in alopecia areata. Study context: Treated patients took oral tofacitinib at 5 to 10 mg twice daily. Patients took tofacitinib for 6 to 18 months, followed by 6 drug-free months.

The germline V and J ends were trimmed by 1 base and 11 bases, with 12 bases remaining between them. CDR1 is LGHNA and CDR2 is YNFKEQ in the germline V gene. There are 14 residues in the CDR3. A remark on this clone: Antigen unknown.

Isolated RNA was reverse transcribed into cDNA used as the sequencing template. Sequenced by immunoSEQ multiplex PCR; TCRdb stores in-frame clones only, minus some. The repertoire consists of some 130,000 clones, with approximately 49% occurring once and the leading ten covering about 19%. Whole-study findings and limits: Sequencing of scalp tissue also captures the resident alphabeta T cells of normal skin. Lesional scalp displayed greater clonality than normal scalp, most notably in alopecia totalis/universalis.

This sample comprised CD8+ T cells sorted from blood, obtained at week 0. The origin of this receptor is a human donor with alopecia areata. This chain connects TRBV4-2 to TRBJ1-6; D is undetermined. The CDR3 sequence: CASSQGSDSPPLHF. The DNA for the CDR3 is TGTGCCAGCAGCCAAGGGTCAGACTCTCCACCCCTCCACTTT.